Following are 15 T cell receptor beta chains from one sample sequenced in a study of neurological immune-mediated disorders. One entry per CDR3 protein, called by TCRdb with MiXCR from the 5' RACE reads. In the table there are 70,000 or so distinct CDR3 sequences, 2.5% to 4% of which are singletons. Material: PBMCs. These receptors were collected from a woman between 50 and 59 years old with multiple sclerosis.

This clonotype was recorded at least ten times. The chain uses TRBV29-1 and TRBJ1-1; TRBD1 might be the D (6 bases). CDR3 length equals 14 residues. V lost 4 bases and J lost 4, with 16 bases in between. CDR1 is SQVTM, CDR2 ANQGSEA, per germline. As DNA, the CDR3 is TGCAGCGTTGGAGGGGGAGGGTTGGGCACTGAAGCTTTCTTT. This sequence encodes CSVGGGGLGTEAFF.

Ten or more counts support this clonotype. The rearrangement joins TRBV20-1 to TRBJ2-7; possible D gene TRBD1, 5 bases. The V and J ends lost 5 bases and 5 bases respectively, with 10 bases between them. CDR1 and CDR2 (germline): DFQATT, SNEGSKA (reference sequence). CDR3 length: 11 amino acids. In DNA, the CDR3 is TGCAGTGCTGCCAGGGTTGACGAGCAGTACGTC. This codes for CSAARVDEQYV.

Ten or more counts support this clonotype. The chain couples TRBV5-1 to TRBJ2-3; D assignment may be TRBD1 or TRBD2 (6 bases each). This CDR3 contains 13 residues. Germline V gives CDR1 SGHRS, CDR2 YFSETQ. V lost 4 bases and J 12 bases, leaving 18 bases between the germline ends. This CDR3 reads CASSQTGAASQYF. The CDR3 nucleotides read TGCGCCAGCAGCCAGACGGGGGCGGCTTCTCAGTATTTT. Combining the CDR3 with reference TRBV5-1 and TRBJ2-3 gives the whole variable domain KAGVTQTPRYLIKTRGQQVTLSCSPISGHRSVSWYQQTPGQGLQFLFEYFSETQRNKGNFPGRFSGRQFSNSRSEMNVSTLELGDSALYLCASSQTGAASQYFGPGTRLTVL.

In this sample, this clonotype turned up many times. The CDR3 nucleotides are TGCAGTGCTAGGGGACGGGGGAATTCACCCCTCCACTTT. It specifies CSARGRGNSPLHF. The rearrangement links TRBV20-1 to TRBJ1-6, with a weak D call TRBD1 (5 bases). The germline V gene has CDR1 DFQATT and CDR2 SNEGSKA (reference sequence). V gave up 3 bases and J gave up 7 bases, with 10 bases separating them. CDR3 length: 13 residues.

This clonotype appeared many times. This chain uses TRBV5-1 with TRBJ2-1; D is perhaps TRBD2 (6 bases). The CDR3 is 14 residues long. Deletions cut 1 base from V and 9 bases from J, with 14 bases between. The germline CDR1 and CDR2 sequences are SGHRS and YFSETQ. This CDR3 is CASSLYPSSGEQFF. The CDR3 DNA reads as TGCGCCAGCAGCTTGTACCCCAGTAGCGGTGAGCAGTTCTTC.

In its sample, this clonotype was seen many times. The CDR3 nucleotides read TGCAGTGCACAACTAGCGTCAGAGACCCAGTACTTC. This encodes CSAQLASETQYF. The V gene is TRBV20-1, the J gene TRBJ2-5, with 7 bases identical to TRBD2. V gave up 6 bases and J gave up 4 bases; unmatched junction bases: 5. The CDR3 is 12 amino acids. Germline V gene sequence: CDR1 DFQATT, CDR2 SNEGSKA (reference sequence).

This clonotype was picked up many times. This chain links TRBV20-1 with TRBJ2-2, with 7 positions matching TRBD1. The CDR3 extends over 14 amino acids. Germline V lookup: CDR1 DFQATT, CDR2 SNEGSKA (reference sequence). V trimming: 1 base; J trimming: 2 bases; junction bases outside the gene matches: 1. CDR3 DNA sequence: TGCAGTGCTAGAGGACAGGGCAACACCGGGGAGCTGTTTTTT. Translation: CSARGQGNTGELFF.

This clonotype occurred many times. The chain recombines TRBV20-1 with TRBJ2-3; D is perhaps TRBD1 (6 bases). This CDR3 spans 12 amino acids. Between the trimmed V and J ends, which lost 5 bases and 0 bases, there was a span of 6 bases. Germline CDR1 DFQATT, CDR2 SNEGSKA (reference sequence). The CDR3 protein is CSAGTSTDTQYF. In DNA, the CDR3 is TGCAGTGCTGGGACAAGCACAGATACGCAGTATTTT.

This clonotype was seen a few times. This chain links TRBV27 with TRBJ1-1, with D unclear. This CDR3 contains 16 residues. V was shortened by 2 bases and J by 2 bases, with 15 bases between the two germline ends. The germline V gene has CDR1 MNHEY and CDR2 SMNVEV (reference sequence). DNA of the CDR3: TGTGCCAGCAGTTTAAGGGTTGGGCAGGTTAACACTGAAGCTTTCTTT. Protein: CASSLRVGQVNTEAFF.

This clonotype has a count of ten or more. This rearrangement joins TRBV5-1 to TRBJ1-1; a weak D match, TRBD1 (6 bases). V was cut by 2 bases and J by 4 bases, with 6 bases left in between. The CDR3 runs to 12 residues. Germline V gene sequence: CDR1 SGHRS, CDR2 YFSETQ. The CDR3: CASSLQGTEAFF. The CDR3 coding sequence is TGCGCCAGCAGCTTACAGGGCACTGAAGCTTTCTTT.

This clonotype was counted ten times or more. This chain links TRBV6-2 or TRBV6-3 with TRBJ2-1; 10 bases map to TRBD2. The CDR3 sequence is 15 residues long. Germline V CDR1 and CDR2: MNHEY, SVGEGT. The junction had 4 bases not matched to a gene; V was cut back by 6 bases and J by 2 bases. Here the CDR3 reads CASRLGLAAYNEQFF. The CDR3, as DNA: TGTGCCAGCAGACTAGGACTAGCGGCCTACAATGAGCAGTTCTTC.

This clonotype was seen ten or more times. The chain links TRBV29-1 to TRBJ2-7; a weak D match, TRBD2 (7 bases). V was shortened by 5 bases and J by 5 bases, with 22 bases between the two germline ends. This CDR3 has 15 amino acids. Germline V gives CDR1 SQVTM, CDR2 ANQGSEA. CDR3 sequence (DNA): TGCAGCGTTTATGGCGAGGGGGGCGGGGGCAACGAGCAGTACGTC. It specifies CSVYGEGGGGNEQYV.

As for this clonotype: A read error may explain this, as a much larger clone is one base away. J is TRBJ2-7 and V is TRBV28; D perhaps matches TRBD2 (6 bases). Germline V gene lookup returns CDR1 MDHEN and CDR2 SYDVKM. V was trimmed by 10 bases and J by 7 bases, leaving 23 bases between them. The CDR3 is made up of 14 amino acids. The CDR3 sequence: CANSSIGRGKEQYF. The CDR3 region has the DNA TGTGCCAACAGCTCAATAGGACGGGGGAAAGAGCAGTACTTC. The whole variable domain, remainder taken from reference TRBV28 and TRBJ2-7, is DVKVTQSSRYLVKRTGEKVFLECVQDMDHENMFWYRQDPGLGLRLIYFSYDVKMKEKGDIPEGYSVSREKKERFSLILESASTNQTSMYLCANSSIGRGKEQYFGPGTRLTVT.

This clonotype was found many times. Written as DNA, the CDR3 is TGCAGTGCTAGGTCCGTTGAAGCTTTCTTT. It encodes CSARSVEAFF. The V call is TRBV20-1, the J call TRBJ1-1; D remains unclear. V dropped 3 bases and J dropped 7 bases, with 6 bases sitting between them. The length of the CDR3 is 10 residues. Germline V gives CDR1 DFQATT, CDR2 SNEGSKA (reference sequence).

This clonotype was seen ten or more times. J is TRBJ1-2 and V is TRBV12-3 or TRBV12-4, with D possibly being TRBD1 (6 bases). V was clipped by 0 bases and J by 8 bases, with 16 bases between them. This CDR3 comprises 15 residues. CDR3 residues: CASSLARNRARGYTF. In nucleotides, the CDR3 is TGTGCCAGCAGTTTAGCGCGAAACAGGGCGCGGGGCTACACCTTC.